The rows below give T cell receptor beta chains drawn from one sample of a study of T cells in Graves' hyperthyroidism and ophthalmopathy. From the multiplex PCR reads, TCRdb called clonotypes with MiXCR, one entry per CDR3 protein. Of approximately 870,000 distinct CDR3 sequences listed, 35% to 40% are singletons. The sequencing input was blood. All receptors derive from a young man with Graves' hyperthyroidism. Each CDR3 is given without its conserved first and last residue. D genes are given only for firm matches.

cdr3_length: 8; d_call: .; j_call: TRBJ1-2; v_call: TRBV10-1; cdr3_aa: ASSLPNYT
cdr3_length: 13; d_call: TRBD2; j_call: TRBJ2-6; v_call: TRBV29-1; cdr3_aa: SVVAGGGGANVLT
cdr3_length: 14; d_call: TRBD2; j_call: TRBJ2-5; v_call: TRBV10-3; cdr3_aa: AISESYGTSLETQY
cdr3_length: 12; d_call: .; j_call: TRBJ2-7; v_call: TRBV9; cdr3_aa: ASTWGDPSYEQY
cdr3_length: 10; d_call: TRBD2; j_call: TRBJ2-7; v_call: TRBV7-2; cdr3_aa: ASSPRGIEQY
cdr3_length: 13; d_call: .; j_call: TRBJ1-6; v_call: TRBV7-9; cdr3_aa: ASTPGSPYNSPLH
cdr3_length: 9; d_call: .; j_call: TRBJ2-7; v_call: TRBV7-9; cdr3_aa: ASQESGEQY
cdr3_length: 11; d_call: .; j_call: TRBJ2-3; v_call: TRBV29-1; cdr3_aa: SGEEGGTDTQY
cdr3_length: 14; d_call: TRBD1; j_call: TRBJ1-1; v_call: TRBV29-1; cdr3_aa: SVGGGQGDGNTEAF
cdr3_length: 11; d_call: .; j_call: TRBJ1-1; v_call: TRBV10-3; cdr3_aa: AIAPAQNTEAF
cdr3_length: 13; d_call: .; j_call: TRBJ1-1; v_call: TRBV5-4; cdr3_aa: ASSSTGGGRTEAF
cdr3_length: 11; d_call: .; j_call: TRBJ1-1; v_call: TRBV9; cdr3_aa: ASSVGRDTEAF
cdr3_length: 13; d_call: .; j_call: TRBJ2-2; v_call: TRBV2; cdr3_aa: ASSFLADNTGELF
cdr3_length: 13; d_call: .; j_call: TRBJ1-4; v_call: TRBV7-2; cdr3_aa: ASSLGLAGTEKLF
cdr3_length: 11; d_call: .; j_call: TRBJ1-2; v_call: TRBV15; cdr3_aa: ATSRGGPYGYT
cdr3_length: 12; d_call: .; j_call: TRBJ1-5; v_call: TRBV19; cdr3_aa: ASRTDGFNQPQH
cdr3_length: 13; d_call: .; j_call: TRBJ1-2; v_call: TRBV4-1; cdr3_aa: ASSQDTGLGYGYT
cdr3_length: 11; d_call: .; j_call: TRBJ1-1; v_call: TRBV10-2; cdr3_aa: ASRRIGNTEAF
cdr3_length: 11; d_call: TRBD1; j_call: TRBJ1-6; v_call: TRBV15; cdr3_aa: ATSGGTNSPLH
cdr3_length: 12; d_call: .; j_call: TRBJ2-2; v_call: TRBV5-1; cdr3_aa: ASSVEPSTGELF
cdr3_length: 12; d_call: .; j_call: TRBJ2-7; v_call: TRBV12-3/TRBV12-4; cdr3_aa: ASRLVVTLYEQY
cdr3_length: 8; d_call: TRBD2; j_call: TRBJ2-7; v_call: TRBV20-1; cdr3_aa: SAILAGEY
cdr3_length: 12; d_call: TRBD1; j_call: TRBJ2-7; v_call: TRBV20-1; cdr3_aa: SASRTGGSYEQY
cdr3_length: 16; d_call: .; j_call: TRBJ1-5; v_call: TRBV19; cdr3_aa: ASSLIRDPLAGNQPQH
cdr3_length: 12; d_call: .; j_call: TRBJ1-1; v_call: TRBV29-1; cdr3_aa: SVDFTGQSTEAF
cdr3_length: 13; d_call: .; j_call: TRBJ2-7; v_call: TRBV24-1; cdr3_aa: ASSWLAGGAGEQY
cdr3_length: 12; d_call: TRBD1; j_call: TRBJ1-2; v_call: TRBV20-1; cdr3_aa: SASPAQGGYGYT
cdr3_length: 10; d_call: .; j_call: TRBJ2-5; v_call: TRBV20-1; cdr3_aa: SARKGTETQY
cdr3_length: 11; d_call: .; j_call: TRBJ2-5; v_call: TRBV6-5; cdr3_aa: ASSYGGQETQY
cdr3_length: 11; d_call: .; j_call: TRBJ2-2; v_call: TRBV14; cdr3_aa: ASSQDIVGELF
cdr3_length: 11; d_call: .; j_call: TRBJ1-2; v_call: TRBV24-1; cdr3_aa: ATSDRIEGGYT
cdr3_length: 12; d_call: .; j_call: TRBJ1-1; v_call: TRBV9; cdr3_aa: ASSRNSQGTEAF
cdr3_length: 13; d_call: .; j_call: TRBJ1-2; v_call: TRBV5-1; cdr3_aa: ASSQTSGRGGGYT
cdr3_length: 11; d_call: TRBD1; j_call: TRBJ1-3; v_call: TRBV29-1; cdr3_aa: SVVQGAGNTIY
cdr3_length: 13; d_call: TRBD1; j_call: TRBJ1-5; v_call: TRBV19; cdr3_aa: ASRQGEYSNQPQH
cdr3_length: 10; d_call: TRBD1; j_call: TRBJ1-2; v_call: TRBV20-1; cdr3_aa: SASSGGNGYT
cdr3_length: 8; d_call: .; j_call: TRBJ1-1; v_call: TRBV29-1; cdr3_aa: SVGEARAF
cdr3_length: 14; d_call: .; j_call: TRBJ1-2; v_call: TRBV7-9; cdr3_aa: ASSPLEGTANYGYT
cdr3_length: 12; d_call: TRBD1; j_call: TRBJ2-7; v_call: TRBV5-1; cdr3_aa: ASSSGQGNGEQY
cdr3_length: 12; d_call: .; j_call: TRBJ1-1; v_call: TRBV6-6; cdr3_aa: ASRGVGMNTEAF
cdr3_length: 11; d_call: .; j_call: TRBJ1-6; v_call: TRBV6-5; cdr3_aa: ASSYLNYSPLH
cdr3_length: 14; d_call: .; j_call: TRBJ1-6; v_call: TRBV5-1; cdr3_aa: ASSFFDATDNSPLH
cdr3_length: 12; d_call: TRBD1; j_call: TRBJ1-4; v_call: TRBV5-4; cdr3_aa: ASSKDRGDQKLF
cdr3_length: 14; d_call: TRBD1; j_call: TRBJ1-4; v_call: TRBV5-1; cdr3_aa: ASSYGQETTNEKLF
cdr3_length: 14; d_call: .; j_call: TRBJ2-7; v_call: TRBV4-3; cdr3_aa: ASSQEWDALSYEQY
cdr3_length: 11; d_call: .; j_call: TRBJ1-5; v_call: TRBV2; cdr3_aa: ASRGEGNQPQH
cdr3_length: 14; d_call: .; j_call: TRBJ2-7; v_call: TRBV20-1; cdr3_aa: SARSYSGPVGYEQY
cdr3_length: 13; d_call: .; j_call: TRBJ2-2; v_call: TRBV2; cdr3_aa: ASSDLTTNTGELF
cdr3_length: 16; d_call: .; j_call: TRBJ2-7; v_call: TRBV12-3/TRBV12-4; cdr3_aa: ASSIKSIFGNPGNEQY
cdr3_length: 13; d_call: TRBD2; j_call: TRBJ2-2; v_call: TRBV2; cdr3_aa: ASSVAGGETGELF